These T cell receptor beta chains were read from a single sample in a study of blood T cell repertoires in COVID-19. Using immunoSEQ multiplex PCR, the repertoire was profiled, and TCRdb retains in-frame clones only, with some absent. This table holds over 200,000 clones, around 80% found once. The material sequenced was peripheral blood. These receptors all come from a woman younger than 45 with COVID-19, enrolled during active disease. Each CDR3 is given with its conserved first and last residue. A D gene is named only where the DNA matches it firmly. Expanded clones are given a class, and other clones once, few, many or no size at all.

d_call clone_size j_call cdr3_length v_call cdr3_nt cdr3_aa
TRBD1 NA TRBJ2-2 16 TRBV18 TGTGCCAGCTCACCACCCGGGACAGCGAACACCGGGGAGCTGTTTTTT CASSPPGTANTGELFF
NA many TRBJ1-2 16 TRBV28 TGTGCCAGCAGTTTGGGTAGGGGCCCAGCTAACTATGGCTACACCTTC CASSLGRGPANYGYTF
TRBD1 NA TRBJ2-5 13 TRBV5-6 TGTGCCAGCAGAGACAGGGACCGAGAGACCCAGTACTTC CASRDRDRETQYF
TRBD1 NA TRBJ1-6 14 TRBV7-2 TGTGCCAGCAGCCCCGGACAGGGGATTTCACCCCTCCACTTT CASSPGQGISPLHF
TRBD1 NA TRBJ2-7 16 TRBV4-2 TGTGCCAGCAGCCAGGGGGATCGAACAGGGGCCTACGAGCAGTACTTC CASSQGDRTGAYEQYF
NA NA TRBJ1-2 16 TRBV2 TGTGCCAGCAGTGCGGCGGAAACACGGAAGGTTTATGGCTACACCTTC CASSAAETRKVYGYTF
NA NA TRBJ2-5 14 TRBV5-1 TGCGCCAGCAGCTTGGTGGGCAGCCAAGAGACCCAGTACTTC CASSLVGSQETQYF
NA NA TRBJ2-7 12 TRBV12-5 TGTGCTAGTGGTATAGACATTGGCGAGCAGTACTTC CASGIDIGEQYF
TRBD2 NA TRBJ2-1 16 TRBV20-1 TGCAGTGCTAGTTCGGCTAGCGGGAGCTCCTACAATGAGCAGTTCTTC CSASSASGSSYNEQFF
TRBD2 NA TRBJ2-3 16 TRBV10-3 TGTGCCACTGACTCTAGTGCGGGAGTGGGAGGAGATACGCAGTATTTT CATDSSAGVGGDTQYF
NA NA TRBJ2-2 15 TRBV4-3 TGCGCCAGCAGCCAAGTAGCGGAGGACACCGGGGAGCTGTTTTTT CASSQVAEDTGELFF
NA NA TRBJ2-1 15 TRBV19 TGTGCCAGTAGACAATCCGGGACTCTCGAAAATGAGCAGTTCTTC CASRQSGTLENEQFF
NA NA TRBJ2-4 16 TRBV14 TGTGCCAGCAGCCAAGGGGGGACTTGGGCCAAAAACATTCAGTACTTC CASSQGGTWAKNIQYF
TRBD1 NA TRBJ1-1 15 TRBV7-2 TGTGCCAGCAGCTACAGACAGGGGCCGGGGACTGAAGCTTTCTTT CASSYRQGPGTEAFF
TRBD1 NA TRBJ1-6 15 TRBV9 TGTGCCAGCGCGACCGGGACAGCGAGGGATTCACCCCTCCACTTT CASATGTARDSPLHF
NA NA TRBJ1-1 12 TRBV12-3/TRBV12-4 TGTGCCAGCAGTTTAACAGGACCGGGAGCTTTCTTT CASSLTGPGAFF
TRBD2 NA TRBJ2-1 15 TRBV7-2 TGTGCCAGCAGCTCCCTTGCGGGAGAAGTGGGAGAGCAGTTCTTC CASSSLAGEVGEQFF
TRBD1 once TRBJ1-5 15 TRBV4-1 TGCGCCAGCAGCCCTCGCCCGACAGGGGACCAGCCCCAGCATTTT CASSPRPTGDQPQHF
NA NA TRBJ2-5 13 TRBV2 TGTGCCAGCAACCGCGACAGTCAAGAGACCCAGTACTTC CASNRDSQETQYF
TRBD2 NA TRBJ2-1 16 TRBV11-3 TGTGCCAGCAGCCCTACGACTAGCGGGAGCTACAATGAGCAGTTCTTC CASSPTTSGSYNEQFF
TRBD1 NA TRBJ2-2 15 TRBV5-6 TGTGCCAGCAGCTACGGGACAGGGGGCACCGGGGAGCTGTTTTTT CASSYGTGGTGELFF
NA NA TRBJ1-1 15 TRBV6-6 TGTGCCAGCAGTTACTCTGGGCAGGGACAAACTGAAGCTTTCTTT CASSYSGQGQTEAFF
NA NA TRBJ2-2 13 TRBV15 TGTGCCACCCGGCTAAGGGGCACCGGGGAGCTGTTTTTT CATRLRGTGELFF